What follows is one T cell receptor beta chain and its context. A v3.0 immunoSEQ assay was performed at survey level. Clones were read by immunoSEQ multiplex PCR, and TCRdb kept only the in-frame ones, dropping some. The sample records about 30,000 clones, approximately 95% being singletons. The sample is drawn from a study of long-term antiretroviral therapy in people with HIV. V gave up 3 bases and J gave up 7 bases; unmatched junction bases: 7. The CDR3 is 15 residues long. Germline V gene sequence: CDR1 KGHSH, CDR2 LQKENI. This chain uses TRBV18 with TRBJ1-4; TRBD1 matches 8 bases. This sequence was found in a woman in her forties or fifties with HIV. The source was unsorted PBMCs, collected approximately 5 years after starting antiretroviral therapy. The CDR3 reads CASSPVGTGLEKLFF. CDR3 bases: TGTGCCAGCTCACCGGTCGGGACAGGCCTTGAAAAACTGTTTTTT.